This T cell receptor (beta chain) was found in a study of cytomegalovirus exposure and HLA in healthy donors. Study results and limitations: Analyzed later, most CMV-associated TCR beta chains appeared HLA-restricted. For TCR beta chains, V- and J-gene trimming was later linked to a missense DCLRE1C variant.

It was with 60 Vbeta and 13 Jbeta primers that the PCR ran. Per the original methods: About 10 million of tens of millions of unique TCR beta chains were shared, per a later count. Repertoires were generated with immunoSEQ multiplex PCR, while TCRdb's copy carries only in-frame clones and drops some. V and J calls plus clone size are reproduced from that table; the DNA served to infer D and trimming. This table has some 61,000 clones, 75% to 90% appearing once. The sample holds a few counts of this clone. Antigen unknown. Trimming cost V 2 bases and J 2 bases, with 6 bases left between them. This CDR3 has 13 amino acids. Per the germline V gene, CDR1 is MNHEY and CDR2 is SMNVEV (reference sequence).

V usage is TRBV27 and J usage is TRBJ1-2; weak D call: TRBD1 (5 bases). The source material was PBMCs. This clonotype was obtained from a human donor in good health. CDR3 bases: TGTGCCAGCAGTTTAAGGGGAAACTATGGCTACACCTTC. Translation gives CASSLRGNYGYTF.